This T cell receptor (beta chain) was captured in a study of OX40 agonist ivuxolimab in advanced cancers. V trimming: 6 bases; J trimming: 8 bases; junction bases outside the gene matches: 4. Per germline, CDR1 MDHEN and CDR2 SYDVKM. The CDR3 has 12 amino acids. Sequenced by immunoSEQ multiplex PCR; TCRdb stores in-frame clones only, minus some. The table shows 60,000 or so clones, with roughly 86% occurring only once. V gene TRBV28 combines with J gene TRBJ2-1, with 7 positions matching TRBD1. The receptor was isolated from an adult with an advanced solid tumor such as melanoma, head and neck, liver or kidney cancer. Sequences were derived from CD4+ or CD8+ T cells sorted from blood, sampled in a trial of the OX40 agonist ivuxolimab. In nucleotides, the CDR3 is TGTGCCAGCAGCCCGGACAGGTATGAGCAGTTCTTC. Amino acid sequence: CASSPDRYEQFF.